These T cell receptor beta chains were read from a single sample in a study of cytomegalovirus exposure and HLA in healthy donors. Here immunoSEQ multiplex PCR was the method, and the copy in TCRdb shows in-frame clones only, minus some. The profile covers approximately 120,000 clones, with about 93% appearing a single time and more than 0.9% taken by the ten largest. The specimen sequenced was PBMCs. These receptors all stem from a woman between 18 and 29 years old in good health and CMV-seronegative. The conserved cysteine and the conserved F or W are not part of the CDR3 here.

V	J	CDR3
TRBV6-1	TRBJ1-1	ASSEILGTEAF
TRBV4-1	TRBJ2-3	ASSYTSLGTDTQY
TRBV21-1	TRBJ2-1	ASLCPGLAGGYSYNEQF
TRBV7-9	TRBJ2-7	ASRRDNSYEQY
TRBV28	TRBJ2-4	ASNREIKNIQY
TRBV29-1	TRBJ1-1	SATALGTEAF
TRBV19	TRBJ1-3	ASSIAGDSGNTIY
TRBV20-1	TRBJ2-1	SASTGEQF
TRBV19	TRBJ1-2	ASSRDRGKPYGYT
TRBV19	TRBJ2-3	ASRLAGSTDTQY
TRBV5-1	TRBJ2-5	ASKTGFQETQY
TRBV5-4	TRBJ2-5	ASSLSGIYQETQY
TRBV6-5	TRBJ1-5	ASSYSSNQPQH
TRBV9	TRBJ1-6	ASSVLEWSPLH